This entry lists 23 T cell receptor beta chains sequenced from one sample in a study of tumor-infiltrating lymphocytes in primary liver carcinoma (dated 2017 in TCRdb). Total RNA and DNA were co-extracted from around 18-30 mg of bulk tissue with the AllPrep DNA/RNA mini kit, without cell sorting. The run used an Illumina HiSeq 2500. Using a constant-region primer and ProtoScript II reverse transcriptase, TCRbeta-specific cDNA was reverse-transcribed from around 500 ng total RNA. Three nested multiplex PCR rounds, following a slightly modified ARM-PCR procedure, were used to build the TCRbeta libraries. Each of the first two PCR rounds ran for 10 cycles and used multiplex TRBV1-TRBV30 forward primers together with a Cbeta reverse primer. The public reads were reprocessed in TCRdb via fastp at Q25 and MiXCR, keeping in-frame beta chains. Merged by CDR3 protein, the rows form single entries marked with the most common genes and DNA. The sample table holds roughly 50,000 distinct CDR3 sequences, of which over 65% were seen once. Clones ranked in the top ten supply about a quarter of the sample.

Sample: liver tumor tissue from sampling region 2. This specimen's cell subset or site label, interpreted: tumor region T2, inferior pole. Receptors originate from a man aged 40-55 years with primary liver carcinoma and hepatitis B virus infection.

Concerning this clonotype: A read error may account for a junction end that differs from germline. The chain carries TRBV28 and TRBJ2-1, with 11 positions matching TRBD2. The CDR3 has 15 residues. The germline gives CDR1 MDHEN, CDR2 SYDVKM. The CDR3 protein is CASSSRLAGGDEQFF. The CDR3 region has the DNA TGTGCCAGTAGTTCCCGCCTAGCGGGAGGCGATGAGCAGTTCTTC.

This clonotype qualifies as medium-sized (0.01 to 0.1%). The J gene is TRBJ1-5, the V gene TRBV6-6; weak D call: TRBD1 (5 bases). V dropped 5 bases and J dropped 0 bases, with 8 bases sitting between them. Looked up from germline, CDR1 is MNHNY and CDR2 is SVGAGI (reference sequence). This CDR3 has 14 amino acids. The CDR3 reads CASSGDGSNQPQHF. CDR3 DNA sequence: TGTGCCAGCAGTGGGGACGGTAGCAATCAGCCCCAGCATTTT.

As for this clonotype: At one end, the junction sequence differs from germline, possibly due to a read error. The chain combines TRBV12-3 or TRBV12-4 with TRBJ2-2; 12 positions agree with TRBD2. CDR3 length: 15 amino acids. CDR3 residues: CASSGTSGFTRELFF. The CDR3 region has the DNA TGTGCCAGTTCCGGGACTAGCGGGTTCACCAGGGAGTTGTTTTTT.

The chain couples TRBV5-4 to TRBJ2-3, with D tentatively TRBD1 (5 bases). V lost 2 bases, J lost 8 bases, and 21 bases lay in between. Germline CDR1 SGHNT, CDR2 YYREEE (reference sequence). The CDR3 totals 16 residues. CDR3 in DNA: TGTGCCAGCAGCTTACGGCTCTCAGGTGGGGCAGGTACGCAGTATTTT. This encodes CASSLRLSGGAGTQYF.

This clonotype was observed a single time. Germline and junction disagree at one end, which may indicate a read error. This chain uses TRBV11-2 with TRBJ2-1, with D tentatively TRBD1 or TRBD2 (5 bases each). The CDR3 runs 15 residues. CDR1 is SGHAT, CDR2 FQNNGV, per germline. CDR3 sequence reads: CTSVLGDLQGHEQFF. For the CDR3, the DNA is TGTACCAGCGTATTAGGGGACCTCCAGGGACATGAGCAGTTCTTC.

As for this clonotype: At one end the junction does not follow the germline gene, possibly because of a read error. The chain employs TRBV10-3 and TRBJ2-6, with TRBD1 identical over 11 bases. The CDR3 extends over 18 amino acids. Looked up from germline, CDR1 is ENHRY and CDR2 is SYGVKD. This CDR3 is CASTSTGTGGTGANVLTF. The CDR3 DNA reads as TGTGCCTCAACGTCTACCGGGACAGGGGGTACTGGGGCCAACGTTCTGACTTTC.

As to this clonotype: This CDR3 fails to terminate in the conserved phenylalanine or tryptophan, so it likely reflects a read error. The chain couples TRBV4-2 to TRBJ2-7; TRBD1 aligns across 11 bases. The length of the CDR3 is 15 residues. In germline, CDR1 is LGHNA, CDR2 YNFKEQ. The DNA of the CDR3 is TGTGCCAGCAACCAACTCACTGGACAGGGGGCGCGGCAGTACCTC. Its translation: CASNQLTGQGARQYL.

Regarding this clonotype: At one boundary the junction diverges from the germline segment, which might be a read error. The chain employs TRBV6-5 and TRBJ2-5; TRBD1 agrees at 7 bases. The CDR3 has 12 residues. Germline-derived CDR1 and CDR2 are MNHEY and SVGAGI. CDR3 in DNA: TGTGCCTGCCATGGACAGGAAGAGACCCAGCACTTC. Translation: CACHGQEETQHF.

In this sample, this clonotype turned up many times. This chain uses TRBV5-1 with TRBJ2-1; 12 nucleotides align to TRBD2. The J segment lost 9 bases and the V segment lost 6 bases, leaving 1 base of the junction unmatched. The CDR3 totals 12 residues. Per the germline V gene, CDR1 is SGHRS and CDR2 is YFSETQ. The CDR3 here is CASKLAGGEQFF. Written as DNA, the CDR3 is TGCGCCAGCAAACTAGCGGGGGGTGAGCAGTTCTTC.

The chain joins TRBV2 to TRBJ2-2; the match to TRBD1 covers 7 bases. V lost 11 bases to trimming and J lost 2 bases; unmatched junction nucleotides: 11. Germline CDR1 is SNHLY and CDR2 is FYNNEI. CDR3 size: 15 residues. The CDR3 spells CACIYDRVNTGELFF. CDR3 bases: TGTGCCTGCATTTACGACAGGGTTAACACCGGGGAGCTGTTTTTT.

This chain joins TRBV28 and TRBJ1-1; D may be TRBD1 (5 bases). Trimming cost V 9 bases and J 0 bases, with 14 bases left between them. The CDR3 totals 14 residues. Germline V gene lookup returns CDR1 MDHEN and CDR2 SYDVKM. The CDR3 DNA reads as TGTGCCAGACATAGCCGGGGGTTGAACACTGAAGCTTTCTTT. The encoded protein is CARHSRGLNTEAFF.

This chain links TRBV6-5 with TRBJ2-1; no firm D call. V was cut by 5 bases and J by 6 bases, with 11 bases left in between. The germline CDR1 and CDR2 sequences are MNHEY and SVGAGI. The CDR3 is made up of 13 amino acids. CDR3 in amino acids: CASSTQCVNEQFF. The CDR3 DNA reads as TGTGCCAGCAGTACCCAGTGCGTCAATGAGCAGTTCTTC.

With regard to this clonotype: One end of the junction is discordant with germline, which a read error may explain. The J gene is TRBJ2-3, the V gene TRBV6-1; 8 positions match TRBD2. There are 18 residues in the CDR3. Per the germline V gene, CDR1 is MNHNS and CDR2 is SASEGT. The CDR3, as DNA: TGTGACAGCACCGAACCAGCTAGCGGGCCGTATAGCACAGATACGCAGTATTTT. Protein product: CDSTEPASGPYSTDTQYF.

By share of the sample, this clonotype is hyperexpanded. The J gene is TRBJ1-2, the V gene TRBV11-2; no definite D call. V gave up 0 bases and J gave up 2 bases, with 4 bases separating them. The CDR3 has 13 amino acids. CDR1 and CDR2 (germline): SGHAT, FQNNGV. CDR3 sequence (DNA): TGTGCCAGCAGCTTAGAGGGGAACTATGGCTACACCTTC. Amino acids: CASSLEGNYGYTF. The entire variable domain, with the rest obtained from reference TRBV11-2 and TRBJ1-2, is as follows: EAGVAQSPRYKIIEKRQSVAFWCNPISGHATLYWYQQILGQGPKLLIQFQNNGVVDDSQLPKDRFSAERLKGVDSTLKIQPAKLEDSAVYLCASSLEGNYGYTFGSGTRLTVV.

This clonotype has only a few counts. J is TRBJ2-3 and V is TRBV14; D gene uncertain. The V gene's germline CDR1 is SGHDN and CDR2 FVKESK. The CDR3 is 12 amino acids. Trimming left V 4 bases short and J 4 bases short, with 6 bases between. This chain's CDR3 is CASSPNSDTQYF. In DNA, the CDR3 is TGTGCCAGCAGCCCCAATTCAGATACGCAGTATTTT.

This clonotype came up once. The chain's CDR3 is CASGPPITDTQYF. The CDR3 coding sequence is TGTGCCAGCGGTCCTCCTATCACAGATACGCAGTATTTT. The V and J genes are TRBV28 and TRBJ2-3; no clear D gene. With 8 bases removed from V and 2 bases from J, the gap between germline ends came to 11 bases. The germline CDR1 and CDR2 sequences are MDHEN and SYDVKM. The CDR3 is 13 amino acids.

This clonotype was seen at least ten times. This chain links TRBV6-5 with TRBJ2-3, with TRBD2 as a possible D gene (5 bases). Germline-derived CDR1 and CDR2 are MNHEY and SVGAGI. The CDR3 consists of 14 residues. The V end was cut by 6 bases, the J end by 3 bases, with 13 bases between. The CDR3 here is CASSLALSTDTQYF. The DNA for the CDR3 is TGTGCCAGCAGCCTAGCCCTTTCGACAGATACGCAGTATTTT.

Remarks on this clonotype: Sequence at one end of the junction differs from germline and may be a read error. The V gene is TRBV4-2, the J gene TRBJ2-1, with D possibly TRBD2 on 6 matching bases. The CDR3 runs 15 residues. CDR1 LGHNA and CDR2 YNFKEQ come from the germline V gene. The CDR3 protein is CASGQRVEGWNEQFF. CDR3 sequence (DNA): TGTGCCAGCGGCCAAAGGGTGGAGGGATGGAATGAGCAGTTCTTC.

This sequence joins TRBV7-6 and TRBJ2-3; D gene unclear. V was cut by 1 base and J by 4 bases, with 3 bases left in between. Germline V lookup: CDR1 SGHVS, CDR2 FNYEAQ. There are 12 residues in the CDR3. In nucleotides, the CDR3 is TGTGCCAGCAGCTTAGTTCCAGATACGCAGTATTTT. Translating gives CASSLVPDTQYF.

Regarding this clonotype: An end of the junction differs from the germline gene, which may be a read error. This chain joins TRBV7-8 and TRBJ2-7; D assignment may be TRBD1 or TRBD2 (5 bases each). Germline CDR1 SGHVS, CDR2 FQNEAQ. The CDR3 has 14 residues. CDR3 sequence (DNA): TGTGTCAGCGGCCTAGTGATAGGGGCCTACGATCAGTACTTC. Translation gives CVSGLVIGAYDQYF.

About this clonotype itself: At one of its ends the junction is not consistent with the germline gene, which may arise from a read error. The chain couples TRBV6-1 to TRBJ2-7; D is unclear. The length of the CDR3 is 12 residues. Germline-derived CDR1 and CDR2 are MNHNS and SASEGT. The CDR3, as DNA: TGTGTCAGCAGTGAGATCGGGCGCGAGCAGTACTTC. It codes for CVSSEIGREQYF.

This clonotype was picked up many times. The chain is built from TRBV28 and TRBJ1-5; D ambiguous. The CDR3 sequence is 16 residues long. Trimming cost V 6 bases and J 0 bases, with 15 bases left between them. Germline CDR1 is MDHEN and CDR2 is SYDVKM. The CDR3 region is CASRLPGSYSNQPQHF. For the CDR3, the DNA is TGTGCCAGCAGATTACCCGGGAGCTATAGCAATCAGCCCCAGCATTTT.

Points on this clonotype: The junction and the germline gene differ at one end; a read error may be behind it. The V call is TRBV2, the J call TRBJ1-5, with a weak D call TRBD1 (6 bases). The CDR3 extends over 13 amino acids. Germline CDR1 reads SNHLY; CDR2 reads FYNNEI. The CDR3 is CANSGQSNQPQHF. CDR3 coding DNA: TGTGCCAACAGTGGACAGAGCAATCAACCCCAGCATTTT. The variable domain in full, completed from reference TRBV2 and TRBJ1-5, reads EPEVTQTPSHQVTQMGQEVILRCVPISNHLYFYWYRQILGQKVEFLVSFYNNEISEKSEIFDDQFSVERPDGSNFTLKIRSTKLEDSAMYFCANSGQSNQPQHFGDGTRLSIL.